This TCR beta chain was retrieved from a study of OX40 agonist ivuxolimab in advanced cancers. Study as a whole: Anti-PD-1, anti-PD-L1 or anti-CTLA-4 therapy given earlier was allowed, and roughly 40% had some.

The table came from immunoSEQ multiplex PCR; TCRdb's copy has only in-frame clones and leaves some out. Of about 82,000 clones in the sample, 75% to 90% are singletons; the top ten hold 0.2% to 0.25%. This clone was recorded a few times. The germline gives CDR1 SGHTA, CDR2 FQGTGA. The CDR3 totals 13 residues. V was cut by 4 bases and J by 6 bases, with 10 bases left in between. The starting material was CD4+ or CD8+ T cells sorted from blood, obtained in a trial of the OX40 agonist ivuxolimab. The chain is built from TRBV7-3 and TRBJ2-1; D is uncertain. The clonotype originates from an adult with an advanced solid tumor such as melanoma, head and neck, liver or kidney cancer. The CDR3 nucleotides read TGTGCCAGCAGCTGCTCAGGTTGCAATGAGCAGTTCTTC. This codes for CASSCSGCNEQFF.